This is a list of T cell receptor beta chains from one sample in a study of cytomegalovirus exposure and HLA in healthy donors. Profiling relied on immunoSEQ multiplex PCR, and the TCRdb table lists in-frame clones only, not all of them. The top ten clones hold 1.9% of a sample with about 160,000 clones, around 86% of them seen once. The sequenced material came from PBMCs. These receptors originate from a human donor in good health. Each CDR3 is given with its conserved first and last residue. D genes are given only for firm matches. Not every row has a clone size; where given, it reads once, few, many or a size class.

TRBV5-4	NA	TRBD1	TRBJ2-7	CASSPGQASAIYEQYF	TGTGCCAGCAGCCCGGGACAGGCATCAGCTATTTACGAGCAGTACTTC
TRBV4-2	once	TRBD1	TRBJ1-5	CASSQGQGSQPQHF	TGTGCCAGCAGCCAAGGACAGGGTAGTCAGCCCCAGCATTTT
TRBV10-2	NA	NA	TRBJ1-1	CASSDPTGVTEAFF	TGCGCCAGCAGTGATCCGACAGGCGTCACTGAAGCTTTCTTT
TRBV6-5	few	TRBD1	TRBJ1-5	CASSRTGGNQPQHF	TGTGCCAGCAGTAGGACAGGGGGCAATCAGCCCCAGCATTTT
TRBV6-5	NA	TRBD2	TRBJ2-3	CASSYRGLGTDTQYF	TGTGCCAGCAGTTACCGGGGACTAGGCACAGATACGCAGTATTTT
TRBV4-1	NA	NA	TRBJ2-2	CASSLPPEGNTGELFF	TGCGCCAGCAGCCTTCCCCCGGAGGGGAACACCGGGGAGCTGTTTTTT
TRBV7-2	NA	NA	TRBJ1-2	CASTTPPGNGYTF	TGTGCCAGCACGACCCCCCCGGGGAATGGCTACACCTTC
TRBV6-1	NA	NA	TRBJ2-3	CASSAPAGTSTDTQYF	TGTGCCAGCAGTGCTCCCGCGGGGACTAGCACAGATACGCAGTATTTT
TRBV19	NA	TRBD2	TRBJ2-5	CASSIAGGLETQYF	TGTGCCAGTAGTATTGCGGGGGGACTTGAGACCCAGTACTTC
TRBV5-8	NA	NA	TRBJ2-7	CASSKYSYEQYF	TGTGCCAGCAGCAAATACTCCTACGAGCAGTACTTC